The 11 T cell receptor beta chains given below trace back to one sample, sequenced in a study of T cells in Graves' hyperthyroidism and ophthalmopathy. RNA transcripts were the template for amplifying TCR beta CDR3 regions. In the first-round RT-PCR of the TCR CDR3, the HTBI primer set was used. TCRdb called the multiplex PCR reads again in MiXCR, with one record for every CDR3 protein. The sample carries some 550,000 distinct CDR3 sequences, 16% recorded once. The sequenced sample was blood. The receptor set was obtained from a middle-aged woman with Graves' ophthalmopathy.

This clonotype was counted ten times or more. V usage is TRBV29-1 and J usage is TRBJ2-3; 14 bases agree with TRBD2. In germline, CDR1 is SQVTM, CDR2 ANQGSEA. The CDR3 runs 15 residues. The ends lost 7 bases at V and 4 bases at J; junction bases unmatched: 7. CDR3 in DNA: TGCAGCGCTGGACTAGCGGGAGGCACGCCAGATACGCAGTATTTT. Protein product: CSAGLAGGTPDTQYF.

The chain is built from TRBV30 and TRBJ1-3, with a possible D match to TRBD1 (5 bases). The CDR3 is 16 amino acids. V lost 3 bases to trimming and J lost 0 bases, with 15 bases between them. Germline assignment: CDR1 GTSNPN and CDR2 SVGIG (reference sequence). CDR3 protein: CAWSHPGGYSGNTIYF. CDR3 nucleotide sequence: TGTGCCTGGAGCCACCCCGGGGGATACTCTGGAAACACCATATATTTT.

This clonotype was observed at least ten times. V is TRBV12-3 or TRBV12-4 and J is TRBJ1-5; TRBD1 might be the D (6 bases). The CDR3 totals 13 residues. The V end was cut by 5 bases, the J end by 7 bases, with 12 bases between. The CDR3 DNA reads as TGTGCCAGCAGTCGGGACATCAGGCAGCCCCAGCATTTT. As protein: CASSRDIRQPQHF.

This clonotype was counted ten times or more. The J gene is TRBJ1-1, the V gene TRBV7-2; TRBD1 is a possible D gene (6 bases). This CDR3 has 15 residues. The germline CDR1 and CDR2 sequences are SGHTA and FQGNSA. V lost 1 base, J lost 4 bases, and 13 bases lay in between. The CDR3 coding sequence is TGTGCCAGCAGCTTAGACCCGGGGGCGGCCACTGAAGCTTTCTTT. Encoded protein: CASSLDPGAATEAFF.

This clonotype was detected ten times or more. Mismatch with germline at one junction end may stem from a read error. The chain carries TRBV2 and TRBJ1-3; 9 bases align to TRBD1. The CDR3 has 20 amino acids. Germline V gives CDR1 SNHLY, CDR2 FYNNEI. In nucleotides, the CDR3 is TGTGCCAGCAGTCAAGCCGACCGGGACAGGGTCGTATCGTCTGGAAACACCATATATTTT. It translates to CASSQADRDRVVSSGNTIYF.

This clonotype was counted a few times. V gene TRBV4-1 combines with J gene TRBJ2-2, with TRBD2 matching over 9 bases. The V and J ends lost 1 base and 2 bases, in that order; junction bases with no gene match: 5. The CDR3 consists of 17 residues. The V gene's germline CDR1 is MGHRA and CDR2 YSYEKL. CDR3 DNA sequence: TGCGCCAGCAGCCAAGGGGCGGGGGGGTATAACACCGGGGAGCTGTTTTTT. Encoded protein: CASSQGAGGYNTGELFF.

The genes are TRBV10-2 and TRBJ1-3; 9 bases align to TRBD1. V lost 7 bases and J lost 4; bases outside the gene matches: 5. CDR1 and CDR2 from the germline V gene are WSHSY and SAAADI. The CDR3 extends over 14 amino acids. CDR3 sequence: CASNTGGSGNTIYF. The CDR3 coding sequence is TGCGCCAGCAACACAGGGGGCTCGGGAAACACCATATATTTT.

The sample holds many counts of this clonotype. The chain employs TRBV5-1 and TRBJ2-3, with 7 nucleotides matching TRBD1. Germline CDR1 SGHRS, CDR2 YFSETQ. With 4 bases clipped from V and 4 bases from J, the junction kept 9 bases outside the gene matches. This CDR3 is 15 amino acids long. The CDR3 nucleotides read TGCGCCAGCAGCCCCGGGACAGTTACCCCAGATACGCAGTATTTT. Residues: CASSPGTVTPDTQYF.

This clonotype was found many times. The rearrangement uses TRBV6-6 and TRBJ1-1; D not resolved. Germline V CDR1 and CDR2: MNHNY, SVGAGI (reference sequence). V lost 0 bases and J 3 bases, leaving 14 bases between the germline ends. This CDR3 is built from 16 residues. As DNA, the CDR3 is TGTGCCAGCAGTTACTCGTCGGGTTGGAGGGACACTGAAGCTTTCTTT. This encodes CASSYSSGWRDTEAFF.

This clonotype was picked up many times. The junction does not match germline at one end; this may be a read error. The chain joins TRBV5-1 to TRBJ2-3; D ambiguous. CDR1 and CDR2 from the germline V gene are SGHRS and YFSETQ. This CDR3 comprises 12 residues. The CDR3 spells CASSLETDTQYF. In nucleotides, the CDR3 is TGTGCCAGCAGTTTAGAAACAGATACGCAGTATTTT.

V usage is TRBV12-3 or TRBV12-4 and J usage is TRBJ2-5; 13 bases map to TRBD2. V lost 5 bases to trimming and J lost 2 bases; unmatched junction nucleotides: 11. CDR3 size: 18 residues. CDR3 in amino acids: CASSPRLAGGGGQETQYF. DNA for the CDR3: TGTGCCAGCAGTCCAAGACTAGCGGGAGGCGGGGGGCAAGAGACCCAGTACTTC.